Below, 9 T cell receptor beta chains from the same sample are listed, as sequenced in a study of blood T cell repertoires in COVID-19. Using immunoSEQ multiplex PCR, the repertoire was profiled, and TCRdb retains in-frame clones only, with some absent. This table holds roughly 97,000 clones, 82% found once. Sequenced input: peripheral blood. The receptor source for this set is a man between 65 and 85 years old with acute or convalescent COVID-19.

The V call is TRBV19, the J call TRBJ1-4; 9 nucleotides line up with TRBD1. The CDR3 totals 16 residues. J was trimmed by 13 bases and V by 3 bases; bases with no gene match: 15. Germline CDR1 and CDR2: LNHDA and SQIVND (reference sequence). The CDR3 loop reads CASSISRMEDRGRLFF. DNA of the CDR3: TGTGCCAGTAGTATTTCTAGGATGGAGGACAGGGGCCGACTGTTTTTT. Looking up the rest from reference TRBV19 and TRBJ1-4 gives the full variable domain: DGGITQSPKYLFRKEGQNVTLSCEQNLNHDAMYWYRQDPGQGLRLIYYSQIVNDFQKGDIAEGYSVSREKKESFPLTVTSAQKNPTAFYLCASSISRMEDRGRLFFGSGTQLSVL.

The CDR3 nucleotides read TGTGCCAGCAGCATCGGACAGGCAACTAATGAAAAACTGTTTTTT. Translating gives CASSIGQATNEKLFF. This chain uses TRBV7-9 with TRBJ1-4, with TRBD1 identical over 7 bases. V shed 5 bases and J 0 bases; nucleotides not matched to a gene: 3. Germline CDR1 and CDR2: SEHNR and FQNEAQ (reference sequence). This CDR3 contains 15 residues.

The genes are TRBV12-3 or TRBV12-4 and TRBJ1-5; D not certain. This CDR3 is 12 amino acids long. V was shortened by 9 bases and J by 5 bases, with 11 bases between the two germline ends. The CDR3 is CASNLRDQPQHF. The DNA for the CDR3 is TGTGCCAGTAACCTTAGAGATCAGCCCCAGCATTTT.

The rearrangement uses TRBV20-1 and TRBJ1-5; D unresolved. V dropped 3 bases and J dropped 3 bases, with 12 bases sitting between them. The CDR3 has 14 amino acids. CDR1 is DFQATT, CDR2 SNEGSKA, per germline (reference sequence). The CDR3 DNA is TGCAGTGCTAGTTTAAGCAGGTTCAATCAGCCCCAGCATTTT. Translation gives CSASLSRFNQPQHF.

The V and J genes are TRBV27 and TRBJ1-1; unclear D gene. Between the trimmed V and J ends, which lost 2 bases and 1 base, there was a span of 5 bases. Germline V lookup: CDR1 MNHEY, CDR2 SMNVEV (reference sequence). The CDR3 consists of 13 residues. The CDR3 DNA reads as TGTGCCAGCAGTTTAAGACAGAACACTGAAGCTTTCTTT. Protein product: CASSLRQNTEAFF.

The table lists this clone with a few counts. The chain joins TRBV11-2 to TRBJ2-7, with 8 bases matching TRBD2. The germline V gene encodes CDR1 SGHAT and CDR2 FQNNGV. Unmatched junction bases numbered 2, after V lost 2 bases and J lost 2 bases. CDR3 length: 14 amino acids. The CDR3 reads CASSLNSGAYEQYF. The CDR3 DNA reads as TGTGCCAGCAGCTTAAATAGCGGGGCCTACGAGCAGTACTTC.

CDR3 region: CSATDRVLGSYEQYF. CDR3 DNA: TGCAGTGCTACTGACCGGGTCTTAGGATCCTACGAGCAGTACTTC. V gene TRBV20-1 combines with J gene TRBJ2-7; D is unclear. The CDR3 length is 15 residues. Germline lookup yields CDR1 DFQATT and CDR2 SNEGSKA (reference sequence). Between the trimmed V and J ends, which lost 4 bases and 1 base, there was a span of 17 bases.

V usage is TRBV7-3 and J usage is TRBJ2-3, with D possibly matching TRBD2 (6 bases). The CDR3 consists of 16 residues. CDR1 is SGHTA, CDR2 FQGTGA, per germline. Trimming stripped 5 bases from V and 0 bases from J, with 15 bases between. The CDR3 here is CASSKGGGASTDTQYF. As DNA, the CDR3 is TGTGCCAGCAGCAAGGGTGGCGGGGCAAGCACAGATACGCAGTATTTT.

This rearrangement joins TRBV7-9 to TRBJ2-1; TRBD2 matches 7 bases. There are 13 residues in the CDR3. V dropped 5 bases and J dropped 5; count of bases not matched to a gene: 3. The V gene's germline CDR1 is SEHNR and CDR2 FQNEAQ (reference sequence). CDR3 in DNA: TGTGCCAGCAGCCCGGGACTAAACAATGAGCAGTTCTTC. Translated, it gives CASSPGLNNEQFF.